One T cell receptor (beta chain) is described in this entry. A split of CD4+ cells into CD45RA+ naive and CD45RA-negative memory subsets was performed. The data originate from a study of shared clonotypes between healthy human individuals. This CDR3 has 14 residues. Germline CDR1 reads SGHDT; CDR2 reads YYEEEE. The ends were cut back, 0 bases at V and 3 bases at J, with 9 bases in the middle. Clones were sequenced by immunoSEQ multiplex PCR, and TCRdb holds only the in-frame ones, with some missing. The data show fewer than 2.5 million clones, under 95% seen once. The gene calls are TRBV5-6 and TRBJ1-1; D uncertain. The receptor's source is a man younger than 35 in good health. Some clones in this sample may be carry-over from other donors' samples. The sequenced sample was naive CD4+ T cells from PBMCs. The subset here: CD45RA+ positively selected. In nucleotides, the CDR3 is TGTGCCAGCAGCTTGGCAGGAGGGTACACTGAAGCTTTCTTT. This gives the protein CASSLAGGYTEAFF.